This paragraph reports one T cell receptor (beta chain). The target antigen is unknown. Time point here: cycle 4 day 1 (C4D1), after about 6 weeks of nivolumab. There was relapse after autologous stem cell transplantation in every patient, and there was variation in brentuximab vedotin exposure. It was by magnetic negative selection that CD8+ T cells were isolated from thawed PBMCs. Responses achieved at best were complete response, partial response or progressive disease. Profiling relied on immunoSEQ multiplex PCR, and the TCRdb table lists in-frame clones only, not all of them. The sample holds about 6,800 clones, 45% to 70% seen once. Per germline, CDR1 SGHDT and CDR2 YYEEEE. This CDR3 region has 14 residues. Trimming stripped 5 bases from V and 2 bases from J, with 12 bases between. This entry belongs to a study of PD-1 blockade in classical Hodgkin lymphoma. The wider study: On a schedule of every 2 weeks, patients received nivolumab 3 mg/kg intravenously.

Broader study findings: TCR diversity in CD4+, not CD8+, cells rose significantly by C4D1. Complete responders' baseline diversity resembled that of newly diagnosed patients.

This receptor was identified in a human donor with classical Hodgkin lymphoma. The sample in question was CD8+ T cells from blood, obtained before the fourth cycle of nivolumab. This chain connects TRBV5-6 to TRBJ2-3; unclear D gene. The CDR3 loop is CASRGGRFTDTQYF. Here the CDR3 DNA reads TGTGCCAGCAGGGGCGGCAGATTCACAGATACGCAGTATTTT.